These T cell receptor beta chains were read from a single sample in a study of neurological immune-mediated disorders. TCRdb recomputed calls from the 5' RACE reads with MiXCR, one row per CDR3 protein. Here the sample spans 31,000 or so distinct CDR3 sequences, roughly 4.4% being singletons. The material sequenced was PBMCs. The origin of the receptors is a man aged 18 to 30 in good health. The CDR3 runs from the conserved cysteine through the conserved F or W. Each record gives: CDR3 length, V gene, clone size, D gene, J gene, CDR3 protein, CDR3 DNA. The D gene is left open where the match is weak. For some rows the clone size is stated as once, few or many, or as a class when expanded; others skip it.

>13|TRBV6-5|many|TRBD2|TRBJ2-4
CASSYSRGNIQYF
TGTGCCAGCAGTTACTCGCGGGGGAACATTCAGTACTTC
>10|TRBV29-1|many|NA|TRBJ1-2
CSVEDLGYTF
TGCAGCGTTGAAGATCTTGGCTACACCTTC
>14|TRBV18|many|NA|TRBJ2-7
CASSVTASSYEQYF
TGTGCCAGCTCAGTCACGGCGAGCTCCTACGAGCAGTACTTC
>17|TRBV5-1|many|NA|TRBJ2-6
CASSLESGGSGANVLTF
TGCGCCAGCAGCTTGGAATCCGGGGGTTCTGGGGCCAACGTCCTGACTTTC
>15|TRBV27|many|NA|TRBJ2-7
CASSLSSPARAGQYF
TGTGCCAGCAGTTTATCGTCCCCGGCGAGGGCCGGGCAGTACTTC
>13|TRBV12-3/TRBV12-4|NA|NA|TRBJ1-1
CAISFQGDTEAFF
TGTGCCATCAGTTTCCAAGGTGACACTGAAGCTTTCTTT
>12|TRBV5-1|many|NA|TRBJ2-5
CASRSPQETQYF
TGCGCCAGCAGATCGCCTCAAGAGACCCAGTACTTC
>15|TRBV3-1|many|NA|TRBJ2-5
CASSQSSGAGVTQYF
TGTGCCAGCAGCCAATCTTCCGGGGCAGGCGTGACCCAGTACTTC
>13|TRBV18|many|NA|TRBJ1-1
CASSPPATTEAFF
TGTGCCAGCTCACCACCGGCGACCACTGAAGCTTTCTTT
>12|TRBV5-1|many|NA|TRBJ2-5
CASNRGEETQYF
TGCGCCAGCAACCGGGGAGAAGAGACCCAGTACTTC
>12|TRBV5-1|many|NA|TRBJ1-2
CASSWSDGGYTF
TGCGCCAGCAGCTGGTCGGATGGGGGCTACACCTTC
>18|TRBV10-3|many|TRBD1|TRBJ1-1
CAISDGGTDKNGRAEAFF
TGTGCCATCTCCGACGGGGGGACAGACAAAAACGGCCGCGCTGAAGCTTTCTTT
>17|TRBV20-1|many|TRBD2|TRBJ2-1
CSARVPPGRRGDNEQFF
TGCAGTGCTAGAGTTCCCCCCGGGAGGCGAGGGGACAATGAGCAGTTCTTC
>13|TRBV7-2|many|NA|TRBJ2-5
CASSLWGQETQYF
TGTGCCAGCAGCTTATGGGGCCAAGAGACCCAGTACTTC
>15|TRBV14|many|TRBD1|TRBJ1-6
CASSRPGQGASPLHF
TGTGCCAGCAGCCGACCGGGACAGGGGGCGTCACCCCTCCACTTT
>12|TRBV12-3/TRBV12-4|NA|NA|TRBJ1-5
CASSITGQPQHF
TGTGCCAGCTCTATAACTGGGCAGCCCCAGCATTTT
>13|TRBV5-1|many|NA|TRBJ1-1
CASSQDSNTEAFF
TGCGCCAGCAGCCAGGACAGTAACACTGAAGCTTTCTTT
>14|TRBV5-6|many|TRBD1|TRBJ1-1
CASSGTVQFTEAFF
TGTGCCAGCTCCGGGACAGTACAATTCACTGAAGCTTTCTTT
>15|TRBV5-1|many|TRBD1|TRBJ2-1
CASRRHWTGVNEQFF
TGCGCCAGCAGAAGGCACTGGACAGGGGTCAATGAGCAGTTCTTC
>12|TRBV7-9|many|NA|TRBJ1-5
CASGQSDQPQHF
TGTGCCAGCGGACAGTCTGATCAGCCCCAGCATTTT
>20|TRBV5-6|many|TRBD1|TRBJ1-5
CASSLGPWDRGRRGNQPQHF
TGTGCCAGCAGCTTGGGACCTTGGGACAGGGGGCGGAGGGGCAATCAGCCCCAGCATTTT
>15|TRBV7-9|many|TRBD1|TRBJ1-1
CASSLEGQRNTEAFF
TGTGCCAGCAGCTTAGAGGGACAGAGGAACACTGAAGCTTTCTTT
>16|TRBV25-1|many|NA|TRBJ1-1
CASSESQPTRNTEAFF
TGTGCCAGCAGTGAATCGCAGCCCACTAGGAACACTGAAGCTTTCTTT
>18|TRBV28|many|TRBD2|TRBJ2-7
CASSLMGSSSGAPGEQYF
TGTGCCAGCAGTTTGATGGGGTCCTCTAGCGGGGCCCCGGGGGAGCAGTACTTC
>14|TRBV9|many|NA|TRBJ1-1
CASSVGAENTEAFF
TGTGCCAGCAGCGTAGGGGCAGAGAACACTGAAGCTTTCTTT